Within the sample, the clone carrying this T cell receptor (beta chain) is large. Its antigen remains unknown. These data come from a study of liver allograft versus peripheral blood T cells. Study details: Liver transplant recipients had T cell receptor repertoires compared between transplanted liver and peripheral blood.

MiXCR, run by TCRdb on the reads, gives a single entry per CDR3 protein. Of several thousand distinct CDR3 sequences detected, about a fifth appear once; the ten largest clones hold around 4.1%. Notes on the study in general: Liver allografts reportedly held T cell receptor repertoires unlike those in peripheral blood.

The CDR3 totals 13 residues. CDR1 is SQVTM, CDR2 ANQGSEA, per germline. Between the trimmed V and J ends, which lost 6 bases and 5 bases, there was a span of 13 bases. The V gene is TRBV29-1, the J gene TRBJ1-4; D perhaps matches TRBD1 (5 bases). The clonotype was recovered from a human patient who had a liver transplant. Some of the T cells may derive from the graft donor. The CDR3 nucleotides read TGCAGCGTCGCGGGACCGACGAATGAAAAACTGTTTTTT. Protein: CSVAGPTNEKLFF.